The present entry profiles one TCR beta chain with its context. CDR3 length equals 16 residues. This record belongs to a study of Ad26.COV2.S vaccination and SARS-CoV-2 variants. The repertoire was sequenced with immunoSEQ multiplex PCR; TCRdb's copy has only in-frame clones and lacks some. The sample holds around 450,000 clones, less than 95% seen once. Regarding treatment: some 20 received Ad26.COV2.S at low or high dose, single or two shots; five or six received placebo; per-sample allocation not given. Samples came from day 63 after the first vaccine or placebo injection. This TCR came from a person aged 18-65 years who received the Ad26.COV2.S COVID-19 vaccine or a placebo. The chain employs TRBV12-2 and TRBJ1-1; the table's D call of TRBD1 was not tested on the DNA. TRBV12-2 is labeled a pseudogene. The sequencing used peripheral blood, collected in a trial of Ad26.COV2.S vaccine versus placebo. The CDR3 bases are TGTGCAAGTCGCTTCCTACCGGGACAGGGGTTCACTGAAGCTTTCTTT. Protein product: CASRFLPGQGFTEAFF.